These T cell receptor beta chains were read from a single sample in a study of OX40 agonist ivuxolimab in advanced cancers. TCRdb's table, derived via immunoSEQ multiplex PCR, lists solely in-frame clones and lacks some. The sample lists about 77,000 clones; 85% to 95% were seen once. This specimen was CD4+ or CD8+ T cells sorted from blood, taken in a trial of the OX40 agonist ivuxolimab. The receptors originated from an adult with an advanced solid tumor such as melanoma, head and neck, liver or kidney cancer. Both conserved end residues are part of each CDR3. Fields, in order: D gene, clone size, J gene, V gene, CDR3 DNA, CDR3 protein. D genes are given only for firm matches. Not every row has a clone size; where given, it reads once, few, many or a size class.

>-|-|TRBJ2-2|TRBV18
TGTGCCAGCTCACCATCACTCCAGGGTCACGGGGAGCTGTTTTTT
CASSPSLQGHGELFF
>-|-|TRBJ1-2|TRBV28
TGTGCCAGCAGAGCCCAGGTGTCTGGCTACACCTTC
CASRAQVSGYTF
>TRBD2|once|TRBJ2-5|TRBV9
TGTGCCAGCAGCGTGACTAGCGGGTTACAAGAGACCCAGTACTTC
CASSVTSGLQETQYF
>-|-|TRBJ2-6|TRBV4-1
TGCGCCAGCAGTTTATTTTTAGGGTCTGGGGCCAACGTCCTGACTTTC
CASSLFLGSGANVLTF
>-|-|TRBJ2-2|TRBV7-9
TGTGCCAGCAGCTTACGGGCGGGGTCCACCGGGGAGCTGTTTTTT
CASSLRAGSTGELFF
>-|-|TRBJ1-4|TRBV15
TGTGCCACCAGCAGAGATCGGAATAATGAAAAACTGTTTTTT
CATSRDRNNEKLFF
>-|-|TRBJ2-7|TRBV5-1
TGCGCCAGCAGCGGTCAGTTCTACGAGCAGTACTTC
CASSGQFYEQYF
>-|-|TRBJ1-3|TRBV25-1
TGTGCCAGCAGTGAGATCGGATTGAACGCCATATATTTT
CASSEIGLNAIYF
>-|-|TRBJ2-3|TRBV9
TGTGCCAGCAGCGTACGAGACCAGCGGGTGATCTCTAGCACAGATACGCAGTATTTT
CASSVRDQRVISSTDTQYF
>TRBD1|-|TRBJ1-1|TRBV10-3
TGTGCCATCAGTAACTCCGGGACAGGGGTCCCGAACACTGAAGCTTTCTTT
CAISNSGTGVPNTEAFF
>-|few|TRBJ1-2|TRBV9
TGTGCCAGCAGCGTAGCCCTTTCGGAGATGGGCTACACCTTC
CASSVALSEMGYTF
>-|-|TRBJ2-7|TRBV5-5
TGTGCCAGCTTCCCCCTGGGGGCCTACGAGCAGTACTTC
CASFPLGAYEQYF
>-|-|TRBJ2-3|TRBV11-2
TGTGCCAGCAGCTTAGATACTAGGGGTACGCAGTATTTT
CASSLDTRGTQYF
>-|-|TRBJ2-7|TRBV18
TGTGCCAGCTCACGGGACTTAGGGGGTTACGAGCAGTACTTC
CASSRDLGGYEQYF
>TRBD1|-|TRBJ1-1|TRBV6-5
TGTGCCAGCACCGGGAGGGGACAGGCAGCTTTCTTT
CASTGRGQAAFF
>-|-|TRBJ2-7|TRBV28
TGTGCCAGCAGTTTGATCAGCGGAGGATACTCCTACGAGCAGTACTTC
CASSLISGGYSYEQYF
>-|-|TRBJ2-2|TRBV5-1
TGCGCCAGCAGCTTGGACCAACCCCACGGGGAGCTGTTTTTT
CASSLDQPHGELFF
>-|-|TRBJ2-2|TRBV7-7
TGTGCCAGCAGCTTAAACAGCTTCGGCACCGGGGAGCTGTTTTTT
CASSLNSFGTGELFF
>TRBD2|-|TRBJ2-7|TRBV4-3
TGCGCCAGCAGCCAAGAAGGACTAGCTGGCGAGCAGTACTTC
CASSQEGLAGEQYF
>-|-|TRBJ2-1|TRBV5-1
TGCGCCAGCACTCTAACGGGACAAACGTCCTACAATGAGCAGTTCTTC
CASTLTGQTSYNEQFF
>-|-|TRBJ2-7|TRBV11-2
TGTGCCAGCAGCACTTTCTCCTTCCTGGAGCAGTACTTC
CASSTFSFLEQYF
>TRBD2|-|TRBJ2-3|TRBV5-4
TGTGCCAGCAGCTCGACTAGCGGAAGCACAGATACGCAGTATTTT
CASSSTSGSTDTQYF
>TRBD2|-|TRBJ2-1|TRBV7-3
TGTGCCAGCAGCATGGCTAGCGGGGGTGAAACCTACAATGAGCAGTTCTTC
CASSMASGGETYNEQFF
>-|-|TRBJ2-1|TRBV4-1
TGCGCCAGCAGCCGGATTGGACAGCGGAGCTCCTACAATGAGCAGTTCTTC
CASSRIGQRSSYNEQFF
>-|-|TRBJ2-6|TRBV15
TGTGCCACCAGCAGAGATTACGCCGGGGCCAACGTCCTGACTTTC
CATSRDYAGANVLTF
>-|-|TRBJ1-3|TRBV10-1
TGCGCCAGCAAATGCCCCTACTCTGGAAACACCATATATTTT
CASKCPYSGNTIYF
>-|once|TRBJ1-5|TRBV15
TGTGCCACCAGCGAAATACAGGGAATTAAGCCCCAGCATTTT
CATSEIQGIKPQHF
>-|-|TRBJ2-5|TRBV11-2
TGTGCCAGCAGCCACTACCAAGAGACCCAGTACTTC
CASSHYQETQYF
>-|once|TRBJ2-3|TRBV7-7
TGTGCCAGCAGCTACACAGGGAGCACAGATACGCAGTATTTT
CASSYTGSTDTQYF
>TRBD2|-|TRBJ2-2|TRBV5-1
TGCGCCAGCAGCTGGGGACTAGCCACCACCGGGGAGCTGTTTTTT
CASSWGLATTGELFF
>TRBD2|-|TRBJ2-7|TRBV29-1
TGCAGCGCGCGGGAGGGGGGTCCCTCCTACGAGCAGTACTTC
CSAREGGPSYEQYF
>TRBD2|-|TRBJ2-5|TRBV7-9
TGTGCCAGCAGCGCGAGACTAGCGGGGGGAGAGACCCAGTACTTC
CASSARLAGGETQYF
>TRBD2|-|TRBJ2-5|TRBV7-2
TGTGCCAGCAGCTTGGGACTAGCGGAGACCCAGTACTTC
CASSLGLAETQYF
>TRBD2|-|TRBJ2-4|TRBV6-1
TGTGCCAGCAGAGAAACCGGGACTAGCGGAGTCAACATTCAGTACTTC
CASRETGTSGVNIQYF
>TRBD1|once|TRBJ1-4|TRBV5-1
TGCGCCAGCACCCCCCGGGAGGACAGGGCTAATGTAGGTGAAAAACTGTTTTTT
CASTPREDRANVGEKLFF
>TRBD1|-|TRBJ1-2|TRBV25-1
TGTGCCAGCAGTGACTCCGGGACAGGGGAGTCATATGGCTACACCTTC
CASSDSGTGESYGYTF
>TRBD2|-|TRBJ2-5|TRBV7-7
TGTGCCAGCAGCGCCCGAGGCGGGACTAGCGGGGGTGAGACCCAGTACTTC
CASSARGGTSGGETQYF
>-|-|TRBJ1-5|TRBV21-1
TGTGCCAGCAGCAAACTAGGGGGACAGGGGTCGGGTCAGCCCCAGCATTTT
CASSKLGGQGSGQPQHF
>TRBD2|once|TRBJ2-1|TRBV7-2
TGTGCCAGCAGCAAAATAAGCGGGACTATCTCCTACAATGAGCAGTTCTTC
CASSKISGTISYNEQFF
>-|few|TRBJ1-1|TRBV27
TGTGCCAGCACCAGTTTCTCTGAAGCTTTCTTT
CASTSFSEAFF
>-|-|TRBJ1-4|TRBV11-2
TGTGCCAGCAGCCTTGGAGTTAATGAAAAACTGTTTTTT
CASSLGVNEKLFF
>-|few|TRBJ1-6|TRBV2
TGTGCCAGCAGTCTTACAGAGGTCCTTTCACCCCTCCACTTT
CASSLTEVLSPLHF
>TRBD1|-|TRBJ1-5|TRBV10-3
TGTGCCATCAGTGGACAGGGGAGCGATCAGCCCCAGCATTTT
CAISGQGSDQPQHF
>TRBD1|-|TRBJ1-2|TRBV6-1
TGTGCCAGCACCCTAGGGGGGACAGGATATGGCTACACCTTC
CASTLGGTGYGYTF
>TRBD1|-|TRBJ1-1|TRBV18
TGTGCCAGCTCACACCTACCTGGTACAGGGGGGACTGAAGCTTTCTTT
CASSHLPGTGGTEAFF
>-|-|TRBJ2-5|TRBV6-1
TGTGCCAGCAGTCTAATCGAGGAGACCCAGTACTTC
CASSLIEETQYF
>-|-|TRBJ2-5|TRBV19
TGTGCCAGTAGTAGGGAATCTGGCGAGACCCAGTACTTC
CASSRESGETQYF
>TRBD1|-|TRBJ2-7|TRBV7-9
TGTGCCAGCAGCTCCAGCCCCGGGACAGGGACATCCTACGAGCAGTACTTC
CASSSSPGTGTSYEQYF
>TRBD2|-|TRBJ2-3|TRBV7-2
TGTGCCAGCAGCTCAAGGGCGGGAGGGCCAGTAGATACGCAGTATTTT
CASSSRAGGPVDTQYF
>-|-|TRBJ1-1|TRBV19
TGTGCCAGTAGGTCCAGGGGAGGTCTCACTGAAGCTTTCTTT
CASRSRGGLTEAFF
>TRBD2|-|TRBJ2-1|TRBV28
TGTGCCAGCAGTTTGCGGCGGGAGGGCCCTGACAATGAGCAGTTCTTC
CASSLRREGPDNEQFF
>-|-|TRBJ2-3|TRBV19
TGTGCCAGCAGGCAGGGCAGCACTAGCACAGATACGCAGTATTTT
CASRQGSTSTDTQYF
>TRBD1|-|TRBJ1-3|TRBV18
TGTGCCAGCTCATTATCCCAGGGGGCCTATTACTCTGGAAACACCATATATTTT
CASSLSQGAYYSGNTIYF
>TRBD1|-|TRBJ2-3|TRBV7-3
TGTGCCAGCAGCTCTACTCCCGGGACAGCTGATACGCAGTATTTT
CASSSTPGTADTQYF
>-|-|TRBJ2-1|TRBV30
TGTGCCTGGACCTCAGCCAATGAGCAGTTCTTC
CAWTSANEQFF